This TCR beta chain was obtained from a study of regulatory T cells in long-lasting Graves disease. Time point given: persistent/refractory GD, antithyroid drugs over 5 years with positive TRAb. The authors made the TCR library using RNA they extracted from PBMCs. Comment on this clonotype: Antigen specificity is unknown.

The CDR3 loop spans 22 amino acids. Germline V gene data show CDR1 as SGHVS and CDR2 as FNYEAQ. Trimming cost V 3 bases and J 3 bases; bases outside gene matches: 18. Libraries of TCR beta came from iRepertoire HTBI primers plus Arm-PCR of CDR3 regions. As handled by the study authors: Among the samples, approximately 60 TRBV and 14 to 15 TRBJ segments were identified. TCRdb used MiXCR to reprocess the multiplex PCR reads, holding one entry per CDR3 protein. In this record, the V and J calls reflect TCRdb's handling and not the investigators' own analysis. The repertoire holds roughly 700,000 distinct CDR3 sequences, with 25% to 30% as singletons. Overall study results and limits: Segments TRBV28, TRBJ1-2 and TRBJ2-5 showed preferential usage in persistent disease.

The receptor comes from a female donor with Graves disease. The genes are TRBV7-6 and TRBJ2-1; 15 bases are shared with TRBD2. Here the sequenced sample was peripheral blood mononuclear cells (PBMCs), taken when the disease was refractory, from a patient treated with antithyroid drugs. The CDR3 is CASSFAPAGLAGGSSFYNEQFF. In nucleotides, the CDR3 is TGTGCCAGCAGCTTCGCCCCCGCGGGACTAGCGGGAGGCTCCTCCTTCTACAATGAGCAGTTCTTC.